A selection of T cell receptor beta chains follows, all from one sample in a study of OX40 agonist ivuxolimab in advanced cancers. Libraries were prepared by immunoSEQ multiplex PCR; TCRdb keeps only in-frame clonotypes and omits some of them. The profile shows about 73,000 clones, under 95% of them singletons. This specimen consisted of CD4+ or CD8+ T cells sorted from blood, obtained in a trial of the OX40 agonist ivuxolimab. Every receptor here comes from an adult with an advanced solid tumor such as melanoma, head and neck, liver or kidney cancer. Each CDR3 is given without its conserved first and last residue.

cdr3_length v_call cdr3_aa
12 TRBV4-1 ASSQGPSTDTQY
14 TRBV15 ATSDNAGPAWYGYT
14 TRBV10-3 AISEVWTGEGQPQH
12 TRBV2 ASKFLDLTDTQY
11 TRBV27 ASSLSPYNEQF
13 TRBV2 ASNQGGGEGNTIY
13 TRBV6-5 ASSYDNSGANVLT
14 TRBV18 ASSTTGGPYGNTIY
11 TRBV9 ASSVGTDHEAF
13 TRBV27 ASSHGTGGGDTQY
11 TRBV28 ASSFSHLYEQY
8 TRBV5-1 ASRGDGYT
12 TRBV14 ASSQHLEGTEAF
11 TRBV14 ATADRGWTEAF
11 TRBV29-1 SVGQSNSYEQY
16 TRBV19 ASSDRDRGLHSYNEQF
12 TRBV7-8 ASSLVDRGLGYT
15 TRBV9 ASSAGHTSSYNSPLH
14 TRBV27 ASSRRPTGRHEKLF
14 TRBV13 ASSLSDQEAYTEAF
11 TRBV29-1 SASQGAEEKLF
14 TRBV27 ASSLYWTSGSNEQF